Each of the 9 T cell receptor beta chains below was sequenced from the same sample in a study of blood T cells in healthy people across ages. It was with a sample-barcoded 5' primer and a J-beta primer mix that a second PCR of roughly 7 to 12 cycles was run. Using its own MiXCR run on the 5' RACE reads, TCRdb lists one record per CDR3 protein. The sample has fewer than 1,200,000 distinct CDR3 sequences, 20% to 25% seen once. This same sample was also taken into another study, of T cells of mothers and their children.

The specimen was blood. Receptors originate from a girl aged 2 to 9 in good health.

This clonotype was seen more than once but under ten times. This chain uses TRBV6-1 with TRBJ1-3; no firm D call. The germline V gene encodes CDR1 MNHNS and CDR2 SASEGT. Trimming stripped 3 bases from V and 0 bases from J, with 6 bases between. The CDR3 is made up of 14 amino acids. CDR3 loop: CASSDSSSGNTIYF. The CDR3 bases are TGTGCCAGCAGTGACTCCAGCTCTGGAAACACCATATATTTT.

This clonotype occurred a few times. The J gene is TRBJ2-5, the V gene TRBV25-1; perhaps TRBD1 as D (6 bases). The end of the DNA fits TRBJ2-1 better, so the J call may be wrong. Germline V gene sequence: CDR1 MGHDK, CDR2 SYGVNS. This CDR3 comprises 15 residues. CDR3 sequence (DNA): TGTGCCAGCAGCCTGGACAGAGTCATAAGAGATGAGCAGTTCTTC. Translation gives CASSLDRVIRDEQFF.

This clonotype has a handful of counts. The genes are TRBV12-3 or TRBV12-4 and TRBJ2-1; D not resolved. Trimming cost V 7 bases and J 3 bases, with 7 bases left between them. This CDR3 spans 12 amino acids. The CDR3 DNA reads TGTGCCAGCACCCTTGTCTACAATGAGCAGTTCTTC. This codes for CASTLVYNEQFF.

V usage is TRBV4-3 and J usage is TRBJ1-6, with D possibly being TRBD1 (5 bases). CDR1 is LGHNA and CDR2 is YSLEER in the germline V gene. Trimming took 0 bases from V and 10 from J, leaving 22 bases between them. The CDR3 has 18 residues. CDR3 bases: TGCGCCAGCAGCCAAGATAGGGTTCAGGTCGCACCAGGGTCACCCCTCCACTTT. It translates to CASSQDRVQVAPGSPLHF.

In its sample, this clonotype was seen a few times. The CDR3 bases are TGCAGTGGCAACGGGCCTGGGACTTTCACAGATACGCAGTATTTT. It encodes CSGNGPGTFTDTQYF. This rearrangement joins TRBV20-1 to TRBJ2-3; tentative D call: TRBD2 (6 bases). The CDR3 totals 15 residues. Germline V gives CDR1 DFQATT, CDR2 SNEGSKA (reference sequence). Trimming removed 7 bases at V and 2 bases at J, with 19 bases between.

This chain connects TRBV12-3 or TRBV12-4 to TRBJ2-5; D might be TRBD1 (5 bases). The end of the DNA fits TRBJ2-1 better, so the J call may be wrong. This CDR3 has 14 amino acids. CDR3 sequence reads: CASSLALVGDEQFF. CDR3 nucleotide sequence: TGTGCCAGCAGTTTAGCGCTAGTAGGGGATGAGCAGTTCTTC.

In its sample, this clonotype was seen a few times. J is TRBJ1-2 and V is TRBV20-1; a weak D match, TRBD1 (6 bases). The germline V gene has CDR1 DFQATT and CDR2 SNEGSKA (reference sequence). The V gene lost 4 bases and the J gene lost 8 bases, with 32 bases spanning the gap. The CDR3 is 18 amino acids. Here the CDR3 reads CSATPIIRQAANYEGYTF. DNA of the CDR3: TGCAGTGCTACCCCCATAATCCGACAGGCCGCTAACTATGAGGGCTACACCTTC.

Only a few counts were recorded for this clonotype. The chain is built from TRBV7-2 and TRBJ1-1; no clear D gene. V was pared by 3 bases and J by 8 bases, with 13 bases between. The CDR3 contains 13 residues. Germline V gene sequence: CDR1 SGHTA, CDR2 FQGNSA. The CDR3 DNA sequence: TGTGCCAGCAGCTTTATAGGGCCCGGCGAAGCTTTCTTT. Amino acid sequence: CASSFIGPGEAFF.

This clonotype was counted only a few times. The chain carries TRBV3-1 and TRBJ2-1; 8 nucleotides agree with TRBD2. This CDR3 is built from 15 residues. After removal of 9 bases from V and 8 bases from J, the junction contained 15 bases not matched to a gene. Per germline, CDR1 LGHDT and CDR2 YNNKEL (reference sequence). The CDR3 protein is CASGVAGISRDEQFF. The CDR3 region has the DNA TGTGCCAGTGGGGTAGCGGGAATTAGTCGGGATGAGCAGTTCTTC.